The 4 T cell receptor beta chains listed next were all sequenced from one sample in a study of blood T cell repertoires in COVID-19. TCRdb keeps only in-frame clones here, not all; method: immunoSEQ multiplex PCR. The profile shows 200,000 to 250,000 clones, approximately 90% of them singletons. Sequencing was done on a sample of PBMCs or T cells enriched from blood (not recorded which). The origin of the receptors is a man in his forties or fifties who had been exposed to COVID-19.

CDR3 residues: CASSFLGANVLTF. The DNA of the CDR3 is TGTGCCAGTAGCTTCTTGGGGGCCAACGTCCTGACTTTC. This chain connects TRBV19 to TRBJ2-6; D is undetermined. The V gene lost 6 bases and the J gene lost 4 bases, with 7 bases spanning the gap. The CDR3 has 13 amino acids. From germline, CDR1 is LNHDA and CDR2 SQIVND (reference sequence).

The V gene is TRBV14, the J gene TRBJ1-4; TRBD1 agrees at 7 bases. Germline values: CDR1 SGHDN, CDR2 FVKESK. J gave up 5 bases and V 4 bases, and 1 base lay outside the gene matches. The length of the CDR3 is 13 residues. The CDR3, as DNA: TGTGCCAGCAGCCCGGACAGGAATGAAAAACTGTTTTTT. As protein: CASSPDRNEKLFF.

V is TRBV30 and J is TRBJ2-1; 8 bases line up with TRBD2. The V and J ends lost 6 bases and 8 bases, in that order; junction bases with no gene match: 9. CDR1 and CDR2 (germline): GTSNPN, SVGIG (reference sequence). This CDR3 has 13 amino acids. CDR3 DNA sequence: TGTGCCTGCTCGGGGGGGCCGTGGGATGAGCAGTTCTTC. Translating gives CACSGGPWDEQFF. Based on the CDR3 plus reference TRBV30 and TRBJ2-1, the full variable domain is SQTIHQWPATLVQPVGSPLSLECTVEGTSNPNLYWYRQAAGRGLQLLFYSVGIGQISSEVPQNLSASRPQDRQFILSSKKLLLSDSGFYLCACSGGPWDEQFFGPGTRLTVL.

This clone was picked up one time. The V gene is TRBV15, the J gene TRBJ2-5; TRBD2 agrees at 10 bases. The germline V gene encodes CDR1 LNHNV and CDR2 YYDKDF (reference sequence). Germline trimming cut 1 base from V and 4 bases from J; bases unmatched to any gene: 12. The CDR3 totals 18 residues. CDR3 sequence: CATSRGKGTSGDVETQYF. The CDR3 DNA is TGTGCCACCAGCAGAGGAAAGGGAACTAGCGGGGATGTAGAGACCCAGTACTTC.